This TCR beta chain appears in the sequencing data of a study of shared clonotypes between healthy human individuals. Per sorted-subset replicate PCR, input was around 200 ng DNA, representing tens of thousands of T cell genomes. Repertoires were generated with immunoSEQ multiplex PCR, while TCRdb's copy carries only in-frame clones and drops some. The sample contains nearly 1 million clones, over 60% of which appear only once. V lost 6 bases and J 4 bases, leaving 15 bases between the germline ends. Germline CDR1 and CDR2: MDHEN and SYDVKM. The CDR3 spans 14 residues. This receptor was identified in a man aged 18 to 29 in good health. This rearrangement joins TRBV28 to TRBJ1-1, with D perhaps matching TRBD1 (5 bases). Sequencing input: memory CD4+ T cells sorted from blood. Subset indicated: CD45RA-negative fraction. CDR3 in amino acids: CASRLREMSTEAFF. For the CDR3, the DNA is TGTGCCAGCAGGCTCAGGGAGATGAGCACTGAAGCTTTCTTT.